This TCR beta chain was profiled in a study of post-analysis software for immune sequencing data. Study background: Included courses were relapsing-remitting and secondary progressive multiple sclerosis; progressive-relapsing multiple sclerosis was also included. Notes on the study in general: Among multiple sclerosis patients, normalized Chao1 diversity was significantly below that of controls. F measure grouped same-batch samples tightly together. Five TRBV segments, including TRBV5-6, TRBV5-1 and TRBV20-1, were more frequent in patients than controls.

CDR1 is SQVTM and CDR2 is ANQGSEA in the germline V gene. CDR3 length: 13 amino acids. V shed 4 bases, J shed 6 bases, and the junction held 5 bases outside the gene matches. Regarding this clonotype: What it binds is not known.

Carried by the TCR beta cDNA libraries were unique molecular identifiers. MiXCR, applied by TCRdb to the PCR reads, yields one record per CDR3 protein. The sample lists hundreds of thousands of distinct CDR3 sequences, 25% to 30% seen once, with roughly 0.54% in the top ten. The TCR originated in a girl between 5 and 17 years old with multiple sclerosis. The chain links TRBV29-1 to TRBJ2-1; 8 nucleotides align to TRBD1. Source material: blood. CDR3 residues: CSVGQGAVNEQFF. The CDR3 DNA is TGCAGCGTTGGCCAGGGGGCGGTCAATGAGCAGTTCTTC.